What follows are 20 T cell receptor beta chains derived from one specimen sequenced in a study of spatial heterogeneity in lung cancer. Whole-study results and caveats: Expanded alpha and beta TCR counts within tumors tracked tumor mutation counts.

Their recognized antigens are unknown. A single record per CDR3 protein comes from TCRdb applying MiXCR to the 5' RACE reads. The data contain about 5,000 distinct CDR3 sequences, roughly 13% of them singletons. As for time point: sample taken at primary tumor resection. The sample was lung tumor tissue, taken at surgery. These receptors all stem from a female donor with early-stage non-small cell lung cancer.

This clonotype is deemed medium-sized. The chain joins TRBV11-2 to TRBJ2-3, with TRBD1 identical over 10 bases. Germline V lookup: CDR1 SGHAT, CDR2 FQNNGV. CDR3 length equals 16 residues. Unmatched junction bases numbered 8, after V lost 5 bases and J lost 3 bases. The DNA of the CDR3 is TGTGCCAGCAGCCAGGGGCGACAGGGGGCTACAGATACGCAGTATTTT. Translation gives CASSQGRQGATDTQYF.

Here the CDR3 reads CASSLLTDTQYF. Written as DNA, the CDR3 is TGTGCCAGCAGCCTGTTAACAGATACGCAGTATTTT. The chain is built from TRBV7-8 and TRBJ2-3; D call uncertain. V gave up 5 bases and J gave up 3 bases, with 6 bases separating them. The CDR3 runs 12 residues. Germline V gene sequence: CDR1 SGHVS, CDR2 FQNEAQ.

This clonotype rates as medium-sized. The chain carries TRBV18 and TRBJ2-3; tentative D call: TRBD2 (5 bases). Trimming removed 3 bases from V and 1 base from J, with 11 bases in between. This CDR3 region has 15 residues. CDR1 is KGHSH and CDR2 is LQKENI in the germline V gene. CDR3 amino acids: CASSPEDSGTDTQYF. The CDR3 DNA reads TGTGCCAGCTCACCGGAGGACTCAGGCACAGATACGCAGTATTTT.

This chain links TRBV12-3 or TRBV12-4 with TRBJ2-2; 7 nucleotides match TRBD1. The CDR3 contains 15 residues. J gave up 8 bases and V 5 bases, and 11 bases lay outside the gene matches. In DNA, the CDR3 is TGTGCCAGCAGTAGATCGACAGGGCAGGTGGGGGAGCTGTTTTTT. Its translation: CASSRSTGQVGELFF.

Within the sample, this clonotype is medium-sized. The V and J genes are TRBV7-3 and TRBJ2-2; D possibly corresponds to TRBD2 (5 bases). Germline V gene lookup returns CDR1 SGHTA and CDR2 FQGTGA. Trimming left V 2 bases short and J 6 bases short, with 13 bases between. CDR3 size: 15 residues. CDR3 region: CASSLDSGGPGELFF. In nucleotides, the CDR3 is TGTGCCAGCAGCTTAGACTCAGGAGGTCCCGGGGAGCTGTTTTTT.

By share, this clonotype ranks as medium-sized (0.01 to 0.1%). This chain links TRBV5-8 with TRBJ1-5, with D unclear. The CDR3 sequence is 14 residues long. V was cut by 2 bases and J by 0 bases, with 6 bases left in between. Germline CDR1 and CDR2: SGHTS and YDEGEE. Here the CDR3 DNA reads TGTGCCAGCAGCTTACATGATAGCAATCAGCCCCAGCATTTT. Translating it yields CASSLHDSNQPQHF.

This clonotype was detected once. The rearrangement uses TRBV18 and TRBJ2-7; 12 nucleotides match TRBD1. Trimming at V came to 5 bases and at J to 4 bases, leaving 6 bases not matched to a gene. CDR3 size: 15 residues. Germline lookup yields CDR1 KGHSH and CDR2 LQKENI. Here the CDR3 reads CASSFEGQGAYEQYF. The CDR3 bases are TGTGCCAGCTCATTTGAGGGACAGGGGGCGTACGAGCAGTACTTC.

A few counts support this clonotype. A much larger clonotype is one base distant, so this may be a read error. The CDR3 loop is CASGGTWGTGELFF. CDR3 nucleotides: TGCGCCAGCGGGGGGACATGGGGCACCGGGGAGCTGTTTTTT. The V gene is TRBV10-2, the J gene TRBJ2-2, with D possibly called TRBD1 or TRBD2 (6 bases each). This CDR3 is built from 14 residues. V was clipped by 8 bases and J by 4 bases, with 14 bases between them. CDR1 and CDR2 (germline): WSHSY, SAAADI.

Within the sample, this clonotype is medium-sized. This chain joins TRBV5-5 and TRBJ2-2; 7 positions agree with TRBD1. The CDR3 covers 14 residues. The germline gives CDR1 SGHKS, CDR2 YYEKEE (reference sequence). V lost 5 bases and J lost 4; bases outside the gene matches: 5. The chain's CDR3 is CASRPGTVTGELFF. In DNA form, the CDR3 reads TGTGCCAGCAGGCCCGGGACAGTCACCGGGGAGCTGTTTTTT.

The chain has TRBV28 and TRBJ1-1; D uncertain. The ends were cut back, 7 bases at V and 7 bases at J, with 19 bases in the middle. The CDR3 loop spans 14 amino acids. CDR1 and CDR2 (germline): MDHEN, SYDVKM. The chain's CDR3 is CASTPPRLRGEAFF. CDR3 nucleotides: TGTGCCAGCACTCCACCCAGACTTCGGGGTGAAGCTTTCTTT.

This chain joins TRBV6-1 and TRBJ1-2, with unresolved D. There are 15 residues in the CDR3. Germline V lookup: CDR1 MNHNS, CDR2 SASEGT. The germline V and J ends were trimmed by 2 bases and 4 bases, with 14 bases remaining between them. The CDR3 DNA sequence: TGTGCCAGCAGTGAAACCGAGCAGGAGCTCTATGGCTACACCTTC. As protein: CASSETEQELYGYTF.

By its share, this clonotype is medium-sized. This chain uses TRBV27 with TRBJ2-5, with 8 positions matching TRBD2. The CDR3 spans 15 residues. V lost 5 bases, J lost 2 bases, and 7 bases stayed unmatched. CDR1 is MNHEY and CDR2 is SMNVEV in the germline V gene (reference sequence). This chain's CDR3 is CASSGTRQVQETQYF. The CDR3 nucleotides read TGTGCCAGCAGTGGGACTAGACAGGTTCAAGAGACCCAGTACTTC.

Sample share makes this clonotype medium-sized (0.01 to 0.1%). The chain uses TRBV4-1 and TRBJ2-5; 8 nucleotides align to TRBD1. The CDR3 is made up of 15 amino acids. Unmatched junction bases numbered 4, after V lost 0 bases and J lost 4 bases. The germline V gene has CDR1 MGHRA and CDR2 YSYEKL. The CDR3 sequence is CASSQDGQGGETQYF. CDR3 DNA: TGCGCCAGCAGCCAAGATGGACAGGGTGGAGAGACCCAGTACTTC.

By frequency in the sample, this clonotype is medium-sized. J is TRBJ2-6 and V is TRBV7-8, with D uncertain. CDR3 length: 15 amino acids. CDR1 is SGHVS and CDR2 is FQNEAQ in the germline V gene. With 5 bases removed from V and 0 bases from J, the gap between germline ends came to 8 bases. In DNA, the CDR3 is TGTGCCAGCAGCACGTTCTTCTCTGGGGCCAACGTCCTGACTTTC. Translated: CASSTFFSGANVLTF.

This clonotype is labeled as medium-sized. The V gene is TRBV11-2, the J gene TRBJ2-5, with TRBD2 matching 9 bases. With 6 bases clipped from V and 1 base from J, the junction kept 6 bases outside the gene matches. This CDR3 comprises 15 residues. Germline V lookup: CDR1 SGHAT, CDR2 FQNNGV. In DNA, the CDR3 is TGTGCCAGCAGACCCCCTAGCGGGGCCCAAGAGACCCAGTACTTC. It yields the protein CASRPPSGAQETQYF.

The CDR3 DNA follows: TGTGCCAGCAGCTTAGCGGGGGTAATCTATGGCTACACCTTC. Protein sequence: CASSLAGVIYGYTF. This chain uses TRBV11-2 with TRBJ1-2; weak D call: TRBD1 (5 bases). This CDR3 region has 14 residues. The germline CDR1 and CDR2 sequences are SGHAT and FQNNGV. The V gene lost 1 base and the J gene lost 4 bases, with 10 bases spanning the gap.

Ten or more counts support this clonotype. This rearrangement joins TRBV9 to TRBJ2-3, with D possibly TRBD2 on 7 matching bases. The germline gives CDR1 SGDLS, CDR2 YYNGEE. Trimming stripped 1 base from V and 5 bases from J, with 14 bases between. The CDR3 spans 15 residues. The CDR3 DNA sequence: TGTGCCAGCAGCGTACCAGGGGCGGGGGAAGATACGCAGTATTTT. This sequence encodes CASSVPGAGEDTQYF. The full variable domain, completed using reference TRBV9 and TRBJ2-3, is DSGVTQTPKHLITATGQRVTLRCSPRSGDLSVYWYQQSLDQGLQFLIQYYNGEERAKGNILERFSAQQFPDLHSELNLSSLELGDSALYFCASSVPGAGEDTQYFGPGTRLTVL.

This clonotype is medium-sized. The DNA of the CDR3 is TGTGCCAGCAGCTTTCCGGGACAGGGGGGAGAGACCCAGTACTTC. This sequence encodes CASSFPGQGGETQYF. The chain links TRBV7-2 to TRBJ2-5, with 11 bases that match TRBD1. J lost 4 bases, V lost 3 bases, and 4 bases had no gene match. The CDR3 covers 15 residues. The V gene's germline CDR1 is SGHTA and CDR2 FQGNSA.

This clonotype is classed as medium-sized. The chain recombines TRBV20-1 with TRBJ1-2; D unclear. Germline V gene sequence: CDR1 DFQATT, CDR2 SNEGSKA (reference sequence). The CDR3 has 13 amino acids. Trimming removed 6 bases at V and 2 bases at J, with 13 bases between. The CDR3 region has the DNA TGCAGTGCGTGGAACACAATAAACTATGGCTACACCTTC. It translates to CSAWNTINYGYTF.

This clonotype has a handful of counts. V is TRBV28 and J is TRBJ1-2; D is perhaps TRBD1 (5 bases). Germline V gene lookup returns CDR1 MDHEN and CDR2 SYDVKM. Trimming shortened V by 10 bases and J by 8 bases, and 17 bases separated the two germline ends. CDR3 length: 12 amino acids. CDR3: CAITGGVKGYTF. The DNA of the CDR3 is TGTGCCATCACGGGAGGGGTAAAGGGCTACACCTTC.